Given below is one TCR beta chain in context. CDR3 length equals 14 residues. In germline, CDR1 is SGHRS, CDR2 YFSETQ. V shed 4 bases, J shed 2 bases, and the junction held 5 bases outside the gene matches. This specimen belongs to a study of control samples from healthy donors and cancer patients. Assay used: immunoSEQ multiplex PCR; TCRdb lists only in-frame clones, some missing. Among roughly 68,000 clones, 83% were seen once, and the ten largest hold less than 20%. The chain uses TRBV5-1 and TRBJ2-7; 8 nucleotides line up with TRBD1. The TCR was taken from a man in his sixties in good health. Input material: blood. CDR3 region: CASSPGQGPYEQYF. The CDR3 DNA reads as TGCGCCAGCAGCCCCGGACAGGGACCCTACGAGCAGTACTTC.